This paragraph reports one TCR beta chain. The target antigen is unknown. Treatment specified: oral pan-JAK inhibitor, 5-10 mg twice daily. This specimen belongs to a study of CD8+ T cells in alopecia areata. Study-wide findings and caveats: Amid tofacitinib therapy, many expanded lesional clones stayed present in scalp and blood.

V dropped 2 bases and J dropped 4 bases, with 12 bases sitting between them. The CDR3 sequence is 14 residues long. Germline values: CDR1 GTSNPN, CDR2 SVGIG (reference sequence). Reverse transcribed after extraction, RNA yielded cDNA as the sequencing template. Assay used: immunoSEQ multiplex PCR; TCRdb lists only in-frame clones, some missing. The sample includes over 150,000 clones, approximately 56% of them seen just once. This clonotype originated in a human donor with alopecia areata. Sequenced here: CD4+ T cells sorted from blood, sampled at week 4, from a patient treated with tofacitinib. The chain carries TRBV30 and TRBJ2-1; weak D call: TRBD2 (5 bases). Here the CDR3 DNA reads TGTGCCTGGAGTAGGCTAGCAGCTTACAATGAGCAGTTCTTC. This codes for CAWSRLAAYNEQFF.